These 14 T cell receptor beta chains originate from one sample sequenced in a study of T cell responses to AZD1222 COVID-19 vaccine. Here immunoSEQ multiplex PCR was the method, and the copy in TCRdb shows in-frame clones only, minus some. The data show some 110,000 clones, with roughly 93% seen just once and around 4.7% held by the top ten. This specimen consisted of peripheral blood, obtained on day 0 of AZD1222 vaccination. These receptors originate from an adult in good health.

V is TRBV19 and J is TRBJ2-2, with D tentatively TRBD1 (6 bases). Germline CDR1 LNHDA, CDR2 SQIVND (reference sequence). With 7 bases removed from V and 3 bases from J, the gap between germline ends came to 12 bases. There are 14 residues in the CDR3. CDR3: CASTQDSYTGELFF. The CDR3, as DNA: TGTGCCAGTACCCAGGACAGTTACACCGGGGAGCTGTTTTTT.

The chain joins TRBV9 to TRBJ1-4; D is undetermined. The V end lost 0 bases, the J end lost 4 bases, and 7 bases lay between the germline ends. The CDR3 runs 14 residues. In germline, CDR1 is SGDLS, CDR2 YYNGEE. Here the CDR3 reads CASSVGYLNEKLFF. The CDR3 DNA follows: TGTGCCAGCAGCGTAGGGTATCTTAATGAAAAACTGTTTTTT.

V and J are TRBV6-5 and TRBJ2-7; possibly TRBD1 or TRBD2 for D (5 bases each). V lost 5 bases and J lost 4, with 15 bases in between. CDR3 size: 14 residues. Looked up from germline, CDR1 is MNHEY and CDR2 is SVGAGI. The CDR3 DNA follows: TGTGCCAGCAGTCCGGGACGAGGGGCGTACGAGCAGTACTTC. This translates into CASSPGRGAYEQYF.

J is TRBJ2-3 and V is TRBV24-1; D remains unclear. The CDR3 is made up of 13 amino acids. The germline V and J ends were trimmed by 5 bases and 7 bases, with 12 bases remaining between them. From germline, CDR1 is KGHDR and CDR2 SFDVKD. The CDR3 DNA is TGTGCCACCAGTGGCCAGGCGGCAAATACGCAGTATTTT. Its protein product is CATSGQAANTQYF.

The chain joins TRBV29-1 to TRBJ2-1, with TRBD2 matching 11 bases. J was trimmed by 10 bases and V by 3 bases; bases with no gene match: 8. CDR1 is SQVTM and CDR2 is ANQGSEA in the germline V gene. There are 14 residues in the CDR3. CDR3 protein: CSVEVTSGMGEQFF. The CDR3 region has the DNA TGCAGCGTTGAGGTGACTAGCGGGATGGGGGAGCAGTTCTTC.

This clone has a single count. This chain uses TRBV27 with TRBJ1-5; D perhaps matches TRBD1 (5 bases). The germline V gene has CDR1 MNHEY and CDR2 SMNVEV (reference sequence). The CDR3 covers 14 residues. Trimming removed 5 bases from V and 0 bases from J, with 8 bases in between. CDR3 in DNA: TGTGCCAGCAGTGACAGTTCTAGCAATCAGCCCCAGCATTTT. This gives the protein CASSDSSSNQPQHF.

This chain connects TRBV11-2 to TRBJ1-2, with D maybe TRBD1 (6 bases). The V end lost 0 bases, the J end lost 8 bases, and 13 bases lay between the germline ends. This CDR3 contains 14 residues. CDR1 is SGHAT and CDR2 is FQNNGV in the germline V gene. DNA of the CDR3: TGTGCCAGCAGCTTAGAAATAGGGGGGTCCGGCTACACCTTC. This gives the protein CASSLEIGGSGYTF.

The CDR3 protein is CASSLGFSGYTGELFF. The DNA of the CDR3 is TGTGCCAGCAGCTTAGGATTCTCGGGTTACACCGGGGAGCTGTTTTTT. The V gene is TRBV7-3, the J gene TRBJ2-2; D gene uncertain. V dropped 2 bases and J dropped 3 bases, with 13 bases sitting between them. CDR3 length: 16 residues. Germline V gives CDR1 SGHTA, CDR2 FQGTGA.

V usage is TRBV9 and J usage is TRBJ2-2; 14 bases map to TRBD2. Trimming removed 1 base from V and 4 bases from J; junction bases left unmatched: 3. CDR1 SGDLS and CDR2 YYNGEE come from the germline V gene. The CDR3 has 17 amino acids. CDR3 sequence: CASSVYGTSGSTGELFF. The CDR3 DNA reads TGTGCCAGCAGCGTATACGGGACTAGCGGGAGCACCGGGGAGCTGTTTTTT.

This chain joins TRBV7-2 and TRBJ2-1; 7 bases map to TRBD2. CDR3 length: 16 amino acids. Trimming removed 5 bases from V and 4 bases from J; junction bases left unmatched: 11. The germline CDR1 and CDR2 sequences are SGHTA and FQGNSA. The CDR3 DNA sequence: TGTGCCAGCAGCGGCAGAGGACTAGTAGGTTACAATGAGCAGTTCTTC. It codes for CASSGRGLVGYNEQFF.

The chain combines TRBV5-6 with TRBJ1-5; TRBD1 agrees at 8 bases. Trimming took 3 bases from V and 8 from J; bases not matched to a gene: 10. This CDR3 region has 15 residues. Germline V CDR1 and CDR2: SGHDT, YYEEEE. As DNA, the CDR3 is TGTGCCAGCAGCTCAGACAGGGGCCCTGGGGAGCCCCAGCATTTT. Its translation is CASSSDRGPGEPQHF.

The V call is TRBV7-2, the J call TRBJ2-1, with D possibly TRBD2 on 5 matching bases. Germline V gives CDR1 SGHTA, CDR2 FQGNSA. The germline V and J ends were trimmed by 1 base and 1 base, with 11 bases remaining between them. The CDR3 length is 16 residues. The DNA of the CDR3 is TGTGCCAGCAGCTTAGTCTTGGACTCGTCCTACAATGAGCAGTTCTTC. This sequence encodes CASSLVLDSSYNEQFF.

The chain joins TRBV5-1 to TRBJ2-7; D ambiguous. The CDR3 is 13 residues long. The germline V gene encodes CDR1 SGHRS and CDR2 YFSETQ. V was clipped by 4 bases and J by 3 bases, with 11 bases between them. The CDR3: CASSPGPDYEQYF. The CDR3 DNA is TGCGCCAGCAGCCCAGGACCGGACTACGAGCAGTACTTC.

V is TRBV19 and J is TRBJ1-5; weak D call: TRBD1 (5 bases). Trimming took off 3 bases at V and 5 bases at J, with 17 bases between the two ends. The CDR3 sequence is 16 residues long. Germline V gene sequence: CDR1 LNHDA, CDR2 SQIVND (reference sequence). The CDR3 here is CASSMRGPRLDQPQHF. The CDR3 DNA reads as TGTGCCAGTAGTATGAGGGGTCCACGGTTGGATCAGCCCCAGCATTTT.